This entry concerns a single T cell receptor beta chain. Its antigen is as yet unknown. In the source study's methods: ImmunoSEQ output held junction-only sequences without quality scores, so filtering differed. Repertoires were generated with immunoSEQ multiplex PCR, while TCRdb's copy carries only in-frame clones and drops some. For V, J and clone size, that table is used; D and trimming come from the DNA. The sample carries about 1 million clones, approximately 72% recorded once. This CDR3 is 16 amino acids long. Germline V lookup: CDR1 LGHNA, CDR2 YNFKEQ. With V trimmed by 0 bases and J by 0 bases, 4 bases remained unmatched. The data were taken from a study of shared clonotypes between healthy human individuals. Study-level results: Even with large depth, rarefaction showed that sorted-subset sequencing was incomplete. Among donors, sharing of clonotypes was expected to be affected by sequencing depth. Specimens sampled were limited to blood, with tissue repertoires likely differing.

This TCR was sampled from a man aged 18 to 30 in good health. The sequencing sample was made of memory CD4+ T cells sorted from blood. The subset: CD45RA-negative fraction. The chain employs TRBV4-2 and TRBJ1-1; 7 bases are shared with TRBD1. DNA of the CDR3: TGTGCCAGCAGCCAAGATTGGGACAGATTGAACACTGAAGCTTTCTTT. Translating gives CASSQDWDRLNTEAFF.